Reported below is one TCR beta chain. Its antigen is unknown. Profiled with immunoSEQ multiplex PCR; TCRdb holds only in-frame clones, not every one. Seen here are 90,000 to 150,000 clones, roughly nine tenths observed once, and the top ten hold 5.4%. CDR1 is MDHEN, CDR2 SYDVKM, per germline. There are 14 residues in the CDR3. Trimming at V came to 3 bases and at J to 0 bases, leaving 0 bases not matched to a gene. This specimen belongs to a study of T cell responses to AZD1222 COVID-19 vaccine. General study results and limits: Among spike-specific TCRs, nearly half reportedly target unmutated variant regions. Clonal diversity may have been underestimated, and the donors were mostly white British, with more females than males.

The V gene is TRBV28, the J gene TRBJ2-3; 7 bases align to TRBD1. The sample was peripheral blood, taken on day 0 of AZD1222 vaccination. The source of this sequence is an adult in good health. The CDR3 DNA sequence: TGTGCCAGCAGTTTGGACAGGAGCACAGATACGCAGTATTTT. Protein product: CASSLDRSTDTQYF.